One and the same sample provided the 7 T cell receptor beta chains below, sequenced in a study of T-cell memory formation after mild COVID-19. TCRdb reprocessed the 5' RACE reads via MiXCR and lists one record per CDR3 protein. The data hold hundreds of thousands of distinct CDR3 sequences, with approximately 14% observed a single time. Sequencing used PBMCs or a T cell subset sorted from them (not recorded which). Receptor source: a man younger than 30 who had mild COVID-19 (a few samples of this study predate the infection). Cell type and time point are not known.

This sequence joins TRBV5-1 and TRBJ2-3; 8 bases align to TRBD1. V shed 3 bases, J shed 2 bases, and the junction held 5 bases outside the gene matches. Per the germline V gene, CDR1 is SGHRS and CDR2 is YFSETQ. This CDR3 has 15 residues. As DNA, the CDR3 is TGCGCCAGCAGCTCGAACAGGGGGGCCACAGATACGCAGTATTTT. It translates to CASSSNRGATDTQYF.

This clonotype was observed at least ten times. This rearrangement joins TRBV20-1 to TRBJ1-1, with D hard to call. V was shortened by 1 base and J by 3 bases, with 9 bases between the two germline ends. Germline V gene sequence: CDR1 DFQATT, CDR2 SNEGSKA (reference sequence). CDR3 length: 13 residues. The CDR3 sequence: CSARGGPHTEAFF. The CDR3 coding sequence is TGCAGTGCTAGAGGGGGTCCACACACTGAAGCTTTCTTT.

The genes are TRBV9 and TRBJ2-2; 7 bases map to TRBD1. The CDR3 runs 16 residues. V lost 1 base to trimming and J lost 4 bases; unmatched junction nucleotides: 7. Germline CDR1 reads SGDLS; CDR2 reads YYNGEE. The CDR3 DNA sequence: TGTGCCAGCAGCGTAATTAAGGGGGCAACCACCGGGGAGCTGTTTTTT. Translating gives CASSVIKGATTGELFF.

This rearrangement joins TRBV12-3 or TRBV12-4 to TRBJ2-5; D unresolved. This CDR3 region has 13 residues. V shed 5 bases and J shed 7 bases, with 14 bases lying between them. The CDR3: CASSHGQLGTQYF. The CDR3 DNA reads TGTGCCAGCAGTCACGGCCAGCTAGGGACCCAGTACTTC.

The chain links TRBV6-2 or TRBV6-3 to TRBJ1-6; D uncertain. This CDR3 is 15 amino acids long. V lost 5 bases and J lost 6, with 14 bases in between. Germline-derived CDR1 and CDR2 are MNHEY and SVGEGT. CDR3 nucleotides: TGTGCCAGCAGTCCCAGATTGAGCGGTAATTCACCCCTCCACTTT. Its protein product is CASSPRLSGNSPLHF.

The rearrangement joins TRBV2 to TRBJ2-7; 9 nucleotides agree with TRBD1. CDR1 and CDR2 (germline): SNHLY, FYNNEI. The V segment lost 7 bases and the J segment 1 base; nucleotides outside the gene matches: 8. The CDR3 loop spans 15 amino acids. The CDR3 loop is CASIVGQGSSYEQYF. DNA for the CDR3: TGTGCCAGCATCGTCGGACAGGGGAGTTCCTACGAGCAGTACTTC.

The table lists this clonotype with a few counts. This chain joins TRBV7-3 and TRBJ1-1, with D perhaps matching TRBD1 (6 bases). The CDR3 runs 13 residues. V lost 6 bases, J lost 4 bases, and 12 bases lay in between. The germline V gene has CDR1 SGHTA and CDR2 FQGTGA. CDR3 sequence: CASSSGQSTEAFF. Written as DNA, the CDR3 is TGTGCCAGCAGTTCCGGACAGAGCACTGAAGCTTTCTTT.